The 15 T cell receptor beta chains below all came from one sample that was sequenced in a study of cytomegalovirus exposure and HLA in healthy donors. PCR primers comprised 60 Vbeta and 13 Jbeta primers. TCRdb's copy holds only in-frame clones and misses some; the assay was immunoSEQ multiplex PCR. In the table there are about 200,000 clones, approximately 70% of which are singletons. Sequences were obtained from PBMCs. The receptors shown here come from a woman in her 30s in good health and CMV-seronegative.

The chain has TRBV5-1 and TRBJ2-3; the D is unclear. CDR3 size: 13 residues. Germline lookup yields CDR1 SGHRS and CDR2 YFSETQ. Between the trimmed V and J ends, which lost 3 bases and 1 base, there was a span of 6 bases. Here the CDR3 DNA reads TGCGCCAGCAGCTCCGCGGGCACAGATACGCAGTATTTT. It yields the protein CASSSAGTDTQYF.

The rearrangement links TRBV6-5 to TRBJ1-5; 7 nucleotides line up with TRBD1. Germline CDR1 and CDR2: MNHEY and SVGAGI. The CDR3 is 15 residues long. V gave up 5 bases and J gave up 7 bases; unmatched junction bases: 11. The CDR3 DNA follows: TGTGCCAGCAGTGTGGACAGGTATACGAGGCAGCCCCAGCATTTT. As protein: CASSVDRYTRQPQHF.

This clone showed up just once. V usage is TRBV5-6 and J usage is TRBJ2-1; the match to TRBD1 covers 8 bases. CDR3 length: 15 residues. J was trimmed by 3 bases and V by 4 bases; bases with no gene match: 6. The germline V gene has CDR1 SGHDT and CDR2 YYEEEE. The CDR3 region has the DNA TGTGCCAGCAGCCCCCCAGGGGGCGGCTACAATGAGCAGTTCTTC. Translated, it gives CASSPPGGGYNEQFF.

The chain has TRBV18 and TRBJ2-2; D is possibly TRBD1 (6 bases). Germline CDR1 KGHSH, CDR2 LQKENI. Trimming left V 5 bases short and J 7 bases short, with 14 bases between. The CDR3 totals 14 residues. The CDR3: CASSTTGLSGELFF. The CDR3 DNA follows: TGTGCCAGCTCAACTACAGGGTTGAGCGGGGAGCTGTTTTTT.

The genes are TRBV28 and TRBJ2-7; 10 bases agree with TRBD2. Germline V lookup: CDR1 MDHEN, CDR2 SYDVKM. With 5 bases clipped from V and 1 base from J, the junction kept 5 bases outside the gene matches. CDR3 length: 15 residues. This CDR3 reads CASSPWTSGSYEQYF. CDR3 coding DNA: TGTGCCAGCAGTCCATGGACTAGCGGATCCTACGAGCAGTACTTC.

This chain connects TRBV6-1 to TRBJ2-2; tentatively, D is TRBD2 (6 bases). CDR3 size: 19 residues. Germline V gives CDR1 MNHNS, CDR2 SASEGT. Trimming cost V 1 base and J 0 bases, with 18 bases left between them. The CDR3 sequence is CASSEEVGGTPANTGELFF. CDR3 coding DNA: TGTGCCAGCAGTGAAGAAGTTGGAGGGACGCCCGCGAACACCGGGGAGCTGTTTTTT.

The chain carries TRBV11-2 and TRBJ2-2, with D perhaps TRBD2 (5 bases). V shed 5 bases and J shed 7 bases, with 8 bases lying between them. The germline V gene has CDR1 SGHAT and CDR2 FQNNGV. The CDR3 runs to 12 residues. In DNA, the CDR3 is TGTGCCAGCAGCGAGGGCCTCGGGGAGCTGTTTTTT. It codes for CASSEGLGELFF.

V gene TRBV15 combines with J gene TRBJ1-1; 7 nucleotides align to TRBD1. Per germline, CDR1 LNHNV and CDR2 YYDKDF (reference sequence). V lost 0 bases, J lost 5 bases, and 9 bases stayed unmatched. CDR3 length: 16 amino acids. CDR3 bases: TGTGCCACCAGCAGAGAAAGCACAGGGGTTTGGACTGAAGCTTTCTTT. This translates into CATSRESTGVWTEAFF.

This clone was found a few times. The chain links TRBV7-6 to TRBJ2-1; TRBD2 matches at 9 bases. J gave up 10 bases and V 1 base, and 5 bases lay outside the gene matches. Per the germline V gene, CDR1 is SGHVS and CDR2 is FNYEAQ. There are 14 residues in the CDR3. CDR3 DNA: TGTGCCAGCAGCTTAGATAGCGGGAGTTGGGAGCAGTTCTTC. This gives the protein CASSLDSGSWEQFF.

V usage is TRBV5-1 and J usage is TRBJ2-5; 8 positions match TRBD1. The last part of the DNA fits TRBJ2-7 better; the J call may be wrong. Germline loops: CDR1 SGHRS, CDR2 YFSETQ. This CDR3 comprises 21 residues. CDR3 sequence reads: CASSSKLTGATGDRSSYEQYF. The CDR3, as DNA: TGCGCCAGCAGCTCAAAACTAACGGGGGCAACTGGGGACAGGAGCTCCTACGAGCAGTACTTC.

This clone was seen only a few times. The chain is built from TRBV19 and TRBJ1-4; D remains ambiguous. The germline V gene has CDR1 LNHDA and CDR2 SQIVND (reference sequence). V was pared by 6 bases and J by 8 bases, with 19 bases between. The CDR3 covers 15 residues. In DNA, the CDR3 is TGTGCCAGTAGCCCTGGTGGAGGGCTTGGGGAAAAACTGTTTTTT. It yields the protein CASSPGGGLGEKLFF.

This chain connects TRBV9 to TRBJ1-3; 10 bases are a match to TRBD1. Germline lookup yields CDR1 SGDLS and CDR2 YYNGEE. This CDR3 has 19 amino acids. Trimming took 0 bases from V and 0 from J; bases not matched to a gene: 9. CDR3 protein: CASSVASGQGTSSGNTIYF. CDR3 coding DNA: TGTGCCAGCAGCGTAGCTTCGGGACAGGGGACTTCCTCTGGAAACACCATATATTTT.

The chain combines TRBV5-1 with TRBJ1-1; TRBD1 matches at 9 bases. The CDR3 loop spans 13 amino acids. Germline loops: CDR1 SGHRS, CDR2 YFSETQ. J lost 11 bases, V lost 3 bases, and 8 bases had no gene match. This CDR3 reads CASSSLRGQGAFF. Here the CDR3 DNA reads TGCGCCAGCAGCTCCCTACGTGGACAGGGGGCTTTCTTT.

This clone was seen more than once but under ten times. This chain links TRBV4-3 with TRBJ2-7, with D possibly TRBD1 on 5 matching bases. Germline CDR1 LGHNA, CDR2 YSLEER. The CDR3 extends over 16 amino acids. The V gene lost 3 bases and the J gene lost 3 bases, with 18 bases spanning the gap. The CDR3 DNA follows: TGCGCCAGCAGCCACTCTTGGCCACAGGACGGCTACGAGCAGTACTTC. Translated, it gives CASSHSWPQDGYEQYF.

V usage is TRBV20-1 and J usage is TRBJ1-2; D unclear. Trimming took 2 bases from V and 6 from J, leaving 7 bases between them. The CDR3 sequence is 11 residues long. Germline V lookup: CDR1 DFQATT, CDR2 SNEGSKA (reference sequence). The CDR3 is CSARKGDGYTF. For the CDR3, the DNA is TGCAGTGCTAGAAAAGGAGATGGCTACACCTTC.